This TCR beta chain is drawn from a study of blood T cell repertoires in COVID-19 (dated by TCRdb to about 2020). The study in broad terms: Collaborator samples came from the United States, Italy and Spain and covered acute and convalescent phases of COVID-19. The prospective study material was composed of cDNA or gDNA derived from T cells, B-cell-depleted T cells, or PBMCs. Deeply sampled blood TCRbeta repertoires from subjects exposed to, actively infected with, or recovered from COVID-19 were included in the dataset. The repertoires were released in a freely available public database intended as a resource for research on the immune response to SARS-CoV-2. The samples were drawn from two sources: the first 160 participants of the ongoing ImmuneRACE study, and approximately 1,300 subjects contributed by 6 global collaborators. The sample metadata nearly always contained a de-identified subject ID, COVID-19 status, age in years and sex. Where HLA class I and class II types were available, the types were taken from metadata supplied by the sample provider, not from assay-based typing. Overall results and qualifications from the work: The quantity of clinical and demographic metadata differed by source and by participant and was supplied without curation.

Each collaborating institution followed its own protocols to collect whole blood in K2EDTA tubes. Collaborator samples were shipped for TCRbeta analysis as frozen whole blood, isolated PBMCs, or DNA extracted from either sample type. TCRbeta CDR3 regions were amplified from genomic DNA using the immunoSEQ Assay, a bias-controlled multiplex PCR. The source study handled its data this way. Within the assay, amplification of reference gene primers was used to estimate how many nucleated cells each sample contained. To quantify the absolute abundance of each unique TCRbeta CDR3 rearrangement, sequence reads were collapsed and filtered. For each sample, productive Simpson clonality was calculated by taking the square root of Simpson's diversity index across productive rearrangements. The table comes from immuneACCESS by way of TCRdb, which keeps in-frame sequences with V and J called. Part of the clones is missing from these tables; in studies checked, under half for an unresolved V gene and the rest for unknown reasons. The DNA was the basis for D and trimming; V, J and clone size are from that table. The sample has about 81,000 clones on record, roughly 78% of them singletons. The ten largest clonotypes hold about 7.4% of the sample.

A word on this clone: Which antigen it targets is not known. Per-base quality was not reported, and no clone a single base away is much larger than it.

The CDR3 sequence holds 15 residues, the cysteine and phenylalanine included. Only the CDR3 part of the read is kept: 45 bases, read in frame from the first base. CDR1 and CDR2 are read off the germline V gene as MGHDK and SYGVNS. V is pruned by 4 bases and J by 7 bases, leaving 11 bases of the junction without a gene match. The chain links TRBV25-1 with TRBJ2-7, with 9 central nucleotides matching TRBD1. Sequencing used peripheral blood. This sequence originates from a human donor in a cohort sampled during active COVID-19. The CDR3 is CASSVTGTGSVEQYF. At the DNA level, the sequence is TGTGCCAGCAGTGTTACCGGGACAGGGAGTGTGGAGCAGTACTTC.